Listed below are T cell receptor beta chains from one sample, sequenced in a study of T-cell reconstitution after alpha-beta-depleted transplantation in children. TCRdb reprocessed the PCR reads via MiXCR and lists one record per CDR3 protein. The data contain about 500,000 distinct CDR3 sequences, roughly an eighth of them seen just once; the ten biggest clones take up approximately 14%. The sequences come from PBMCs, mostly from graft donor cells, collected 180 days after TCRalphabeta/CD19-depleted stem cell transplant. The receptors originated from a female patient aged 2 to 10 who had a stem cell transplant for aplastic anemia, so the T cells may come from the graft donor. Each CDR3 is given with its conserved first and last residue. A D gene is named only where the DNA matches it firmly. A row's size may be missing; if present it is once, few, many or a size class.

>TRBJ1-4|few|TRBV29-1|-
CSVREATNEKLFF
TGCAGCGTTCGGGAGGCAACTAATGAAAAACTGTTTTTT
>TRBJ2-7|-|TRBV9|TRBD1
CASSEAGGTPSYEQYF
TGTGCCAGCAGCGAGGCAGGGGGCACACCGTCCTACGAGCAGTACTTC
>TRBJ2-2|-|TRBV9|-
CASSVAAPQGNTGELFF
TGTGCCAGCAGCGTAGCCGCTCCGCAGGGGAACACCGGGGAGCTGTTTTTT
>TRBJ2-1|-|TRBV12-3/TRBV12-4|TRBD2
CASQGLGYNEQFF
TGTGCCAGCCAAGGACTAGGATACAATGAGCAGTTCTTC
>TRBJ2-7|few|TRBV29-1|-
CSVVSLGQTYEQYF
TGCAGCGTTGTATCGCTCGGACAGACCTACGAGCAGTACTTC
>TRBJ1-5|many|TRBV25-1|-
CASRMADQPQHF
TGTGCCAGCAGGATGGCGGATCAGCCCCAGCATTTT
>TRBJ2-5|-|TRBV28|-
CASSLDSPETQYF
TGTGCCAGCAGCCTGGACAGCCCAGAGACCCAGTACTTC
>TRBJ1-5|few|TRBV7-2|-
CASSLAFGPSNQPQHF
TGTGCCAGCAGCTTAGCCTTCGGGCCTAGCAATCAGCCCCAGCATTTT
>TRBJ2-3|many|TRBV21-1|-
CASIQRGSSSGEGTDTQYF
TGTGCCAGCATCCAACGAGGTTCGTCTAGCGGGGAAGGCACAGATACGCAGTATTTT
>TRBJ2-3|few|TRBV28|-
CASSLLAGPFTDTQYF
TGTGCCAGCAGTTTATTGGCGGGACCGTTCACAGATACGCAGTATTTT
>TRBJ2-7|-|TRBV7-2|-
CASSRFLSPYEQYF
TGTGCCAGCAGCCGCTTTCTTTCCCCCTACGAGCAGTACTTC
>TRBJ2-5|-|TRBV7-9|TRBD1
CASSLLRGTGQETQYF
TGTGCCAGCAGCTTATTGAGGGGGACAGGACAAGAGACCCAGTACTTC
>TRBJ2-3|few|TRBV7-8|TRBD2
CASSLVASGSQNTQYF
TGTGCCAGCAGCTTAGTGGCTAGCGGGAGTCAGAATACGCAGTATTTT
>TRBJ2-7|many|TRBV29-1|-
CSVFRGSSYEQYF
TGCAGCGTTTTCCGAGGTAGCTCCTACGAGCAGTACTTC
>TRBJ1-6|few|TRBV20-1|-
CSARDLVANSPLHF
TGCAGTGCTAGAGATCTCGTTGCCAACTCACCCCTCCACTTT
>TRBJ1-2|many|TRBV29-1|-
CSVDFTGKGYTF
TGCAGCGTTGACTTTACAGGGAAGGGCTACACCTTC
>TRBJ1-1|-|TRBV29-1|TRBD1
CSVAGTGKVEAFF
TGCAGCGTCGCCGGGACAGGGAAGGTTGAAGCTTTCTTT
>TRBJ1-2|few|TRBV7-2|-
CASSSQTGVYGYTF
TGTGCCAGCAGCTCTCAGACGGGGGTCTATGGCTACACCTTC
>TRBJ2-4|many|TRBV21-1|-
CASTGGQDKNIQYF
TGTGCCAGCACGGGGGGACAGGACAAAAACATTCAGTACTTC
>TRBJ2-7|many|TRBV28|-
CASSLRTKSSYEQYF
TGTGCCAGCAGTTTGAGGACAAAGAGCTCCTACGAGCAGTACTTC
>TRBJ1-1|-|TRBV20-1|-
CSARDWGRPEAFF
TGCAGTGCTAGAGATTGGGGACGCCCTGAAGCTTTCTTT
>TRBJ2-4|-|TRBV12-3/TRBV12-4|-
CASSSEARAKNIQYF
TGTGCCAGCAGCTCAGAGGCAAGAGCCAAAAACATTCAGTACTTC
>TRBJ2-2|few|TRBV13|-
CASSLEPHTGELFF
TGTGCCAGCAGCTTAGAGCCCCACACCGGGGAGCTGTTTTTT
>TRBJ2-1|-|TRBV20-1|-
CSARDGVASYNEQFF
TGCAGTGCTAGAGATGGGGTAGCGTCCTACAATGAGCAGTTCTTC
>TRBJ2-5|few|TRBV24-1|TRBD1
CATSDPPGPRGRETQYF
TGTGCCACCAGTGATCCTCCGGGCCCCAGGGGGCGGGAGACCCAGTACTTC
>TRBJ2-5|few|TRBV5-1|-
CASSFSTRVQETQYF
TGCGCCAGCAGCTTCTCAACCCGGGTCCAAGAGACCCAGTACTTC
>TRBJ1-5|few|TRBV6-1|TRBD1
CASTGTGRSNQPQHF
TGTGCCAGCACTGGGACAGGGCGTAGCAATCAGCCCCAGCATTTT
>TRBJ1-1|-|TRBV7-2|-
CASKQGVRTEAFF
TGTGCCAGCAAACAGGGCGTTCGGACTGAAGCTTTCTTT
>TRBJ2-5|-|TRBV7-9|-
CASSLGGWETQYF
TGTGCCAGCAGCTTAGGGGGCTGGGAGACCCAGTACTTC
>TRBJ1-2|few|TRBV7-2|-
CAPGSDNYGYTF
TGTGCCCCCGGGTCCGACAACTATGGCTACACCTTC
>TRBJ2-7|many|TRBV15|-
CATSSHRGAPSYEQYF
TGTGCCACCAGCAGTCATCGGGGGGCCCCCTCCTACGAGCAGTACTTC
>TRBJ2-5|few|TRBV21-1|-
CASSKVTAGEETQYF
TGTGCCAGCAGCAAAGTTACAGCGGGAGAGGAGACCCAGTACTTC
>TRBJ1-2|few|TRBV12-3/TRBV12-4|-
CASSLGEGYYGYTF
TGTGCCAGCAGTTTAGGAGAAGGGTACTATGGCTACACCTTC
>TRBJ2-2|-|TRBV11-2|TRBD2
CASSTTGLALNTGELFF
TGTGCCAGCAGCACTACCGGACTAGCCCTTAACACCGGGGAGCTGTTTTTT
>TRBJ2-1|few|TRBV9|-
CASSVEQGAYNEQFF
TGTGCCAGCAGCGTAGAACAGGGAGCTTACAATGAGCAGTTCTTC
>TRBJ1-6|few|TRBV3-1|-
CASSQSQNSPLHF
TGTGCCAGCAGCCAATCTCAGAATTCACCCCTCCACTTT
>TRBJ2-5|few|TRBV6-5|-
CASKAGVGPQETQYF
TGTGCCAGCAAGGCGGGCGTAGGTCCCCAAGAGACCCAGTACTTC
>TRBJ2-7|-|TRBV27|TRBD1
CASSFGTGGNEQYF
TGTGCCAGCAGTTTTGGGACAGGGGGAAACGAGCAGTACTTC
>TRBJ2-1|many|TRBV12-3/TRBV12-4|TRBD2
CASSRGTSGYNEQFF
TGTGCCAGCAGCCGCGGGACTAGCGGATACAATGAGCAGTTCTTC
>TRBJ2-1|many|TRBV20-1|-
CSASGSSYNEQFF
TGCAGTGCTAGCGGGAGCTCCTACAATGAGCAGTTCTTC
>TRBJ2-3|-|TRBV7-6|TRBD2
CASSIISGGGQVDTQYF
TGTGCCAGCAGTATCATCTCTGGCGGGGGGCAGGTGGATACGCAGTATTTT